This TCR beta chain was sequenced for a study of cytomegalovirus exposure and HLA in healthy donors. Study at large: The roughly 130 validation repertoires used the same platform as the 650 to 750 first-cohort repertoires, a later analysis reported. Study results and limitations: Most TCRs appeared rarely, but some public TCRs recurred in many donors.

Regarding this clone: Its antigen remains unidentified.

Generated by immunoSEQ multiplex PCR, the TCRdb table keeps only in-frame clones and is missing some. This sample has under 400,000 clones, with 86% found just once. CDR1 and CDR2 from the germline V gene are MDHEN and SYDVKM. After removal of 6 bases from V and 5 bases from J, the junction contained 6 bases not matched to a gene. The CDR3 runs 13 residues. This clonotype was sampled from a woman younger than 35 in good health and CMV-seronegative. Specimen: PBMCs. The V gene is TRBV28, the J gene TRBJ2-5; 7 positions agree with TRBD1. The CDR3 loop reads CASSPTGSETQYF. The DNA of the CDR3 is TGTGCCAGCAGCCCGACAGGGAGCGAGACCCAGTACTTC.